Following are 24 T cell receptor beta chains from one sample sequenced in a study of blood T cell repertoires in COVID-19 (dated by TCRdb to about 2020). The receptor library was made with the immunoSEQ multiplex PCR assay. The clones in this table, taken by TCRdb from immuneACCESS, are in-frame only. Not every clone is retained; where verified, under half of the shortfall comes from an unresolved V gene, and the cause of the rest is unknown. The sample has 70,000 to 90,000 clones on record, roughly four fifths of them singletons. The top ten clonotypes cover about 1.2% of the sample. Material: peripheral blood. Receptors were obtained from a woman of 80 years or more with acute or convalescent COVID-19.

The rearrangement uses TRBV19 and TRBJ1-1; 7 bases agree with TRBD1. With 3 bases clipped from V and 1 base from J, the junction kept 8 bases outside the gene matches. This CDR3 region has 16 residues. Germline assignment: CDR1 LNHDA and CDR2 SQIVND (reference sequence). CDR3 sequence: CASSITGQVPNTEAFF. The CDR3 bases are TGTGCCAGTAGTATCACAGGACAGGTGCCGAACACTGAAGCTTTCTTT.

CDR3 region: CASSLGLAGGTDTQYF. The CDR3, as DNA: TGCGCCAGCAGCCTGGGACTAGCGGGGGGCACAGATACGCAGTATTTT. This chain joins TRBV5-1 and TRBJ2-3, with 14 bases that match TRBD2. J gave up 1 base and V 4 bases, and 2 bases lay outside the gene matches. Germline V gene data show CDR1 as SGHRS and CDR2 as YFSETQ. There are 16 residues in the CDR3.

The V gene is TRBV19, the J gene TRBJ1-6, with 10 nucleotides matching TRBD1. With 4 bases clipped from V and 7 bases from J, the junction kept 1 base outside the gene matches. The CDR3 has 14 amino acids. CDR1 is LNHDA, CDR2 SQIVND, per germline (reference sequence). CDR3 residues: CASSTDRGNSPLHF. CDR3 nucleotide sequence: TGTGCCAGTAGTACGGACAGGGGGAATTCACCCCTCCACTTT.

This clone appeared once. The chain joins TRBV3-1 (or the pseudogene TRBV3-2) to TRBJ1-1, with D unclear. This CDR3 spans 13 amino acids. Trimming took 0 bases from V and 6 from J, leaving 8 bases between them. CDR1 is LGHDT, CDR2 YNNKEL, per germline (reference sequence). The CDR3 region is CASSQDGLAEAFF. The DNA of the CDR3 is TGTGCCAGCAGCCAAGATGGGCTCGCTGAAGCTTTCTTT.

The CDR3 bases are TGTGCCAGCAGCTTCGGTAACAGTCCTATCACAGATACGCAGTATTTT. It codes for CASSFGNSPITDTQYF. The chain links TRBV5-8 to TRBJ2-3, with D unclear. Trimming stripped 2 bases from V and 2 bases from J, with 15 bases between. CDR3 size: 16 residues. Germline V gene data show CDR1 as SGHTS and CDR2 as YDEGEE.

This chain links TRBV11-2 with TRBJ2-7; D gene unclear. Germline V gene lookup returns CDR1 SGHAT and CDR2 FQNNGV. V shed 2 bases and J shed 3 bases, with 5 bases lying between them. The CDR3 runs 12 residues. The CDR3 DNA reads TGTGCCAGCAGCTTACTCTTCTACGAGCAGTACTTC. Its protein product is CASSLLFYEQYF.

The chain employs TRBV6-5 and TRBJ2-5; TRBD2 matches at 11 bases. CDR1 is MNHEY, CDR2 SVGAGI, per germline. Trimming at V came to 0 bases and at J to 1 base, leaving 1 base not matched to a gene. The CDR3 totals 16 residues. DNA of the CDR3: TGTGCCAGCAGTTACTCGGGGACTAGCGGCCAAGAGACCCAGTACTTC. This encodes CASSYSGTSGQETQYF.

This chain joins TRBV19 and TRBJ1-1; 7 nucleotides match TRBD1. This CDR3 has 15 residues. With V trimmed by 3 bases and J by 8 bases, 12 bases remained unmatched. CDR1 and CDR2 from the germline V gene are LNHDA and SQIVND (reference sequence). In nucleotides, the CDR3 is TGTGCCAGTAGTATGGCCGGGACAGTAAAACCCGAAGCTTTCTTT. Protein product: CASSMAGTVKPEAFF.

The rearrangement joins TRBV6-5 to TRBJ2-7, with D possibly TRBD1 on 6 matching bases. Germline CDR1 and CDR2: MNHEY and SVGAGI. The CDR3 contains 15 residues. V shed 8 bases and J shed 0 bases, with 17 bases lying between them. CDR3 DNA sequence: TGTGCCAGCGGGCCGGGCAGGGGATTCTCCTACGAGCAGTACTTC. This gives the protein CASGPGRGFSYEQYF.

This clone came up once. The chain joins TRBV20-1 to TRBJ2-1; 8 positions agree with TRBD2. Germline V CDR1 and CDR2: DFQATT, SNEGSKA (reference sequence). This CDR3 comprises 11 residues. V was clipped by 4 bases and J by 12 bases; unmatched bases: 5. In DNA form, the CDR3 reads TGCAGTGCTATAAGCGGGAGTGTGCAGTTCTTC. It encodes CSAISGSVQFF.

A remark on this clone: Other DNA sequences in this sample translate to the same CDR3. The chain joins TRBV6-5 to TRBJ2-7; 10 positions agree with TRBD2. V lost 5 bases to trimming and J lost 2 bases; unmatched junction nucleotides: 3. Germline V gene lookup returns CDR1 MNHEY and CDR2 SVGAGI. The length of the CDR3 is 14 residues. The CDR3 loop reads CASSPSGGPYEQYF. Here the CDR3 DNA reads TGTGCCAGCAGTCCTAGCGGGGGTCCCTACGAGCAGTACTTC.

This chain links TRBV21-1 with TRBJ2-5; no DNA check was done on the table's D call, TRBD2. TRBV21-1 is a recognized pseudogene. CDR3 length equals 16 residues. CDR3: CASTLRASGSRETQYF. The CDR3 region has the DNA TGTGCCAGCACCCTCAGGGCTAGCGGGAGTCGGGAGACCCAGTACTTC.

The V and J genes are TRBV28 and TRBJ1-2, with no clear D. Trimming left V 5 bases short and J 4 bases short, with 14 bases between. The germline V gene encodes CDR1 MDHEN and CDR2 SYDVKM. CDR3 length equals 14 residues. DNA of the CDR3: TGTGCCAGCAGTCGACACTCGGTGGGCTATGGCTACACCTTC. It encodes CASSRHSVGYGYTF.

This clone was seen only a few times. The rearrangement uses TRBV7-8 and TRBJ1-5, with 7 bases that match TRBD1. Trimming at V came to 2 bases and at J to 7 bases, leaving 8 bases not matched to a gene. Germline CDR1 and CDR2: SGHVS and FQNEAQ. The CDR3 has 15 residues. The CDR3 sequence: CASSLIAEGAQPQHF. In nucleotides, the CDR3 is TGTGCCAGCAGCTTAATCGCCGAGGGGGCCCAGCCCCAGCATTTT.

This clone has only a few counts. CDR3 amino acids: CASSLDRSSTDTQYF. CDR3 DNA sequence: TGTGCCAGCTCGCTGGACAGATCTAGCACAGATACGCAGTATTTT. V usage is TRBV18 and J usage is TRBJ2-3, with a possible D match to TRBD1 (6 bases). V shed 6 bases and J shed 0 bases, with 13 bases lying between them. There are 15 residues in the CDR3. In germline, CDR1 is KGHSH, CDR2 LQKENI. Using reference TRBV18 and TRBJ2-3 for the parts outside the CDR3, the full variable domain is NAGVMQNPRHLVRRRGQEARLRCSPMKGHSHVYWYRQLPEEGLKFMVYLQKENIIDESGMPKERFSAEFPKEGPSILRIQQVVRGDSAAYFCASSLDRSSTDTQYFGPGTRLTVL.

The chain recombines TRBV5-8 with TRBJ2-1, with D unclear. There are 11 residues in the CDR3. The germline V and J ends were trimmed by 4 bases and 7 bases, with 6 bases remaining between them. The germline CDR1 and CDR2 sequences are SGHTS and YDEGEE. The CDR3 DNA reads TGTGCCAGCAGCCCCCTGAATGAGCAGTTCTTC. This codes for CASSPLNEQFF.

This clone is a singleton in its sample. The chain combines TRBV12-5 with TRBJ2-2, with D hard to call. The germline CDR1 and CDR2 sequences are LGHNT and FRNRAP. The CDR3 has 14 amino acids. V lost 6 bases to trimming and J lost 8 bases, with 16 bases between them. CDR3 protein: CASGFLLPEGELFF. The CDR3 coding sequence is TGTGCTAGTGGATTTCTCCTCCCGGAGGGGGAGCTGTTTTTT. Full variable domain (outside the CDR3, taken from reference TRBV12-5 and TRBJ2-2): DARVTQTPRHKVTEMGQEVTMRCQPILGHNTVFWYRQTMMQGLELLAYFRNRAPLDDSGMPKDRFSAEMPDATLATLKIQPSEPRDSAVYFCASGFLLPEGELFFGEGSRLTVL.

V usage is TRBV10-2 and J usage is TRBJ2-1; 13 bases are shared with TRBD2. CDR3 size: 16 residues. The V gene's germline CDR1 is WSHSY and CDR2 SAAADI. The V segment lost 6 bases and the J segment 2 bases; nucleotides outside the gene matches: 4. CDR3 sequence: CASRGTSGVTYNEQFF. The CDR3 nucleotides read TGCGCCAGCAGGGGGACTAGCGGGGTTACCTACAATGAGCAGTTCTTC.

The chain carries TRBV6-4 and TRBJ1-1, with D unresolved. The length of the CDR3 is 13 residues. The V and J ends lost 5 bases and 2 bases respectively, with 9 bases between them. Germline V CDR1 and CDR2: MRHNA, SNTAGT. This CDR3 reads CASSIQRNTEAFF. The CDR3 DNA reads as TGTGCCAGCAGTATACAGAGAAACACTGAAGCTTTCTTT.

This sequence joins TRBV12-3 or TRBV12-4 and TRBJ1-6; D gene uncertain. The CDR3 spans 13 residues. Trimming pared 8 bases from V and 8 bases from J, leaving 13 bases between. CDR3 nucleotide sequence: TGTGCCAGCCGATACTTCGTAGATTCACCCCTCCACTTT. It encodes CASRYFVDSPLHF.

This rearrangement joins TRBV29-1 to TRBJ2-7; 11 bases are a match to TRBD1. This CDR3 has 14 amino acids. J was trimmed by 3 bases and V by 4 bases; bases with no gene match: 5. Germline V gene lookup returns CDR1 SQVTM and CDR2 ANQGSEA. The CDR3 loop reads CSVGDRGGLYEQYF. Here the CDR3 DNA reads TGCAGCGTTGGGGACAGGGGGGGTCTCTACGAGCAGTACTTC.

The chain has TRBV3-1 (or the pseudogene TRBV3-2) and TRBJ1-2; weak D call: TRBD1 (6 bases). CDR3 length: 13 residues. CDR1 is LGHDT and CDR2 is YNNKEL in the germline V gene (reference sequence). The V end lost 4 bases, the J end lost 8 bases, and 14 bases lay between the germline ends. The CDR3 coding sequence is TGTGCCAGCAGCCCAATACAGGGCAACGGCTACACCTTC. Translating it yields CASSPIQGNGYTF.

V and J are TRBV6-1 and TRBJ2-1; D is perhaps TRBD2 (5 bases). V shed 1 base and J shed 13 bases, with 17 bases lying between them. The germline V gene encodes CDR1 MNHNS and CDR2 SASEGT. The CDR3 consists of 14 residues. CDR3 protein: CASSEDGRRVRQFF. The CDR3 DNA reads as TGTGCCAGCAGTGAAGATGGCCGGCGGGTTAGACAGTTCTTC.

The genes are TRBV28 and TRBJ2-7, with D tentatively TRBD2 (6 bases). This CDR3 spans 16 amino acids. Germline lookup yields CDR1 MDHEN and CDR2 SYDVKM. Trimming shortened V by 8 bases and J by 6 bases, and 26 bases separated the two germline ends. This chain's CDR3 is CASSGPQGGMLTEQYF. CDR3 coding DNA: TGTGCCAGCTCTGGACCTCAGGGAGGCATGCTAACCGAGCAGTACTTC.